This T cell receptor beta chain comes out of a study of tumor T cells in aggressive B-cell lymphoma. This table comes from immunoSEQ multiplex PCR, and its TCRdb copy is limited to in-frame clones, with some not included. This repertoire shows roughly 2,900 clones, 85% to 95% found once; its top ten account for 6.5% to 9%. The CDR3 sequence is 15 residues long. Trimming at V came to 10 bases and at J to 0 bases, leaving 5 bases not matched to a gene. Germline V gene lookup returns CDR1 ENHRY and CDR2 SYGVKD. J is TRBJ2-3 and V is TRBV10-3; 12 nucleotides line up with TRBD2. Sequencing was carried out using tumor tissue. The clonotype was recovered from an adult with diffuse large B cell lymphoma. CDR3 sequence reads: CATQGLAGSTDTQYF. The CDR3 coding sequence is TGTGCCACCCAAGGACTAGCGGGAAGCACAGATACGCAGTATTTT.